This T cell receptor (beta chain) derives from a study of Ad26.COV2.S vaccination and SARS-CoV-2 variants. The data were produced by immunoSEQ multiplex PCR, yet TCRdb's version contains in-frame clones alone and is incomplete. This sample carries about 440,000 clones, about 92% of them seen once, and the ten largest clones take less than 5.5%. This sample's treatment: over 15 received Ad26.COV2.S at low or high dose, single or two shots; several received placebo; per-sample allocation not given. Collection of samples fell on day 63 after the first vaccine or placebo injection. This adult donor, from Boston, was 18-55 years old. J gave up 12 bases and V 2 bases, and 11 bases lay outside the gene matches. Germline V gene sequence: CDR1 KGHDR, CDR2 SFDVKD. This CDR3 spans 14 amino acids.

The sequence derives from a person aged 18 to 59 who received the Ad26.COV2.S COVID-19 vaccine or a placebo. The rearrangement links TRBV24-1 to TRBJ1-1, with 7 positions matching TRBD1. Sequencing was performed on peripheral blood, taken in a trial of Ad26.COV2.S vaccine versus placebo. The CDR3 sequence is CATSDSRGGQPPFF. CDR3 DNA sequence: TGTGCCACCAGTGATTCGCGGGGGGGACAGCCTCCTTTCTTT.